These T cell receptor beta chains were read from a single sample in a study of OX40 agonist ivuxolimab in advanced cancers. Measured with immunoSEQ multiplex PCR; TCRdb has only the in-frame clones, and not every one. The sample lists about 17,000 clones; roughly 75% were seen once. Sample: CD4+ or CD8+ T cells sorted from blood, taken in a trial of the OX40 agonist ivuxolimab. These TCRs come from an adult with an advanced solid tumor such as melanoma, head and neck, liver or kidney cancer. Both conserved end residues are part of each CDR3. D genes are given only for firm matches. Rows give clone size only sometimes, using once, few, many, or a class for an expanded clone.

V gene	clone size	J gene	D gene	CDR3 DNA	CDR3 protein
TRBV27	.	TRBJ2-1	.	TGTGCCAGCAGTTCCCTGCAGGGGAGCTCCTACAATGAGCAGTTCTTC	CASSSLQGSSYNEQFF
TRBV19	few	TRBJ2-1	.	TGTGCCAGTAGTATAGGACTAGGGTTCTACAATGAGCAGTTCTTC	CASSIGLGFYNEQFF
TRBV9	.	TRBJ2-1	TRBD2	TGTGCCAGCAGCGCCAACTCGCGGGAGTTCTCCTTCAATGAGCAGTTCTTC	CASSANSREFSFNEQFF
TRBV5-1	.	TRBJ2-1	.	TGCGCCAGCAGCTTGTTTGGTAGCGATTCCTACAATGAGCAGTTCTTC	CASSLFGSDSYNEQFF
TRBV13	.	TRBJ2-7	TRBD2	TGTGCCAGCAGCTTACGACTAGCGGGGTCCTACGAGCAGTACTTC	CASSLRLAGSYEQYF
TRBV4-1	.	TRBJ2-7	.	TGCGCCAGCAGCCAAGCATGGCCCAGCCCTACGTACGAGCAGTACTTC	CASSQAWPSPTYEQYF
TRBV18	once	TRBJ2-3	TRBD2	TGTGCCAGCTCACCCACCGGGTTCCGAGCGGGGAGCACAGATACGCAGTATTTT	CASSPTGFRAGSTDTQYF
TRBV15	.	TRBJ1-2	TRBD1	TGTGCCACCAGCAGGACGGACAGGGGGCCGGCCCTTAGAGGCTACACCTTC	CATSRTDRGPALRGYTF
TRBV4-3	.	TRBJ2-5	TRBD2	TGCGCCAGCAGCCCGGGGGGAAGCGGGAGGGAAGAGACCCAGTACTTC	CASSPGGSGREETQYF
TRBV7-8	.	TRBJ1-1	.	TGTGCCAGCAGCTTCCCCCGGGGGCAGGGAGGAAACACTGAAGCTTTCTTT	CASSFPRGQGGNTEAFF
TRBV6-5	.	TRBJ2-7	TRBD1	TGTGCCAGCAGCCCCGGACAGGGACACGAGCAGTACTTC	CASSPGQGHEQYF
TRBV25-1	.	TRBJ2-3	.	TGTGCCAGCAGTGAGGAGGGGATTATTCAGTATTTT	CASSEEGIIQYF
TRBV6-6	few	TRBJ2-1	.	TGTGCCAGCCGAGACAATGAGCAGTTCTTC	CASRDNEQFF